The 8 T cell receptor beta chains presented below share a single source sample, sequenced in a study of blood T cell repertoires in COVID-19. This table comes from immunoSEQ multiplex PCR, and its TCRdb copy is limited to in-frame clones, with some not included. The sample includes about 310,000 clones, under 90% seen only once; the top ten take roughly 10%. The sample consisted of PBMCs or T cells enriched from blood (not recorded which). The receptor source for this set is a woman in her twenties or thirties who had recovered from COVID-19.

J is TRBJ2-1 and V is TRBV5-8, with a possible D match to TRBD2 (5 bases). V was clipped by 0 bases and J by 1 base, with 11 bases between them. CDR1 and CDR2 from the germline V gene are SGHTS and YDEGEE. The CDR3 is 16 amino acids. Written as DNA, the CDR3 is TGTGCCAGCAGCTTGGGGAGGACCCCTTCCTACAATGAGCAGTTCTTC. Its protein is CASSLGRTPSYNEQFF.

The rearrangement links TRBV4-2 to TRBJ2-1; 9 nucleotides agree with TRBD1. Germline trimming cut 7 bases from V and 5 bases from J; bases unmatched to any gene: 6. The CDR3 consists of 14 residues. Germline V gives CDR1 LGHNA, CDR2 YNFKEQ. The CDR3 DNA reads as TGTGCCAGCACAGGACAGGGGAGGGACAATGAGCAGTTCTTC. Translation: CASTGQGRDNEQFF.

V is TRBV6-5 and J is TRBJ1-1, with unresolved D. The CDR3 runs to 13 residues. Germline V gives CDR1 MNHEY, CDR2 SVGAGI. V was shortened by 5 bases and J by 5 bases, with 12 bases between the two germline ends. The CDR3 protein is CASSRGRRTEAFF. The CDR3, as DNA: TGTGCCAGCAGTCGCGGACGGAGGACTGAAGCTTTCTTT.

V is TRBV19 and J is TRBJ2-7; 7 nucleotides agree with TRBD1. V shed 6 bases and J 1 base; nucleotides not matched to a gene: 6. CDR3 length: 14 residues. The germline gives CDR1 LNHDA, CDR2 SQIVND (reference sequence). CDR3 residues: CASSLTTGSYEQYF. For the CDR3, the DNA is TGTGCCAGTAGCCTTACGACAGGGTCCTACGAGCAGTACTTC. The whole variable domain, filled in from reference TRBV19 and TRBJ2-7, reads DGGITQSPKYLFRKEGQNVTLSCEQNLNHDAMYWYRQDPGQGLRLIYYSQIVNDFQKGDIAEGYSVSREKKESFPLTVTSAQKNPTAFYLCASSLTTGSYEQYFGPGTRLTVT.

The chain links TRBV20-1 to TRBJ1-2; D is unclear. The germline gives CDR1 DFQATT, CDR2 SNEGSKA (reference sequence). V was shortened by 3 bases and J by 5 bases, with 13 bases between the two germline ends. CDR3 size: 13 residues. CDR3 amino acids: CSASSGDLYGYTF. Written as DNA, the CDR3 is TGCAGTGCTAGTAGCGGGGATCTATATGGCTACACCTTC.

The chain carries TRBV6-5 and TRBJ2-7; 7 bases line up with TRBD1. CDR3 length: 16 residues. From germline, CDR1 is MNHEY and CDR2 SVGAGI. V was pared by 4 bases and J by 4 bases, with 13 bases of the junction left unmatched. The CDR3 region is CASSSRDRSRDYEQYF. In nucleotides, the CDR3 is TGTGCCAGCAGTTCCCGGGACAGATCCCGAGATTACGAGCAGTACTTC.

The V gene is TRBV18, the J gene TRBJ1-6, with 8 nucleotides matching TRBD1. The germline CDR1 and CDR2 sequences are KGHSH and LQKENI. With V trimmed by 2 bases and J by 9 bases, 6 bases remained unmatched. This CDR3 region has 15 residues. CDR3 amino acids: CASSPEDRARSPLHF. For the CDR3, the DNA is TGTGCCAGCTCACCAGAGGACAGGGCTCGTTCACCCCTCCACTTT.

The CDR3 coding sequence is TGTGCCAGCAGCTCGACAGGGGGGCAGTACTTC. Protein sequence: CASSSTGGQYF. The V call is TRBV7-9, the J call TRBJ2-7, with TRBD1 matching 9 bases. From germline, CDR1 is SEHNR and CDR2 FQNEAQ (reference sequence). The CDR3 consists of 11 residues. Trimming removed 4 bases from V and 9 bases from J; junction bases left unmatched: 1.